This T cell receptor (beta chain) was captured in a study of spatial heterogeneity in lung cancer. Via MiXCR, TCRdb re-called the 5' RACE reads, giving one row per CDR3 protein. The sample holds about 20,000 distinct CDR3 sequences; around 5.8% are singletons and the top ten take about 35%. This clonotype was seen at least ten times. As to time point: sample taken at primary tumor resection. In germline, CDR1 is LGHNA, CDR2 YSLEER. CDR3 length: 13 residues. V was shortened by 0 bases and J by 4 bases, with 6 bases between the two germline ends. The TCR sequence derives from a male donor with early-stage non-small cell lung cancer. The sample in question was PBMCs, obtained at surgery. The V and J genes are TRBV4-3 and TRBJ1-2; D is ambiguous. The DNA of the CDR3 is TGCGCCAGCAGCCAAGATACCCCCTATGGCTACACCTTC. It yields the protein CASSQDTPYGYTF.